This T cell receptor beta chain was recorded in a study of T-cell reconstitution after alpha-beta-depleted transplantation in children. This clonotype was detected a few times. The CDR3 is made up of 15 amino acids. V shed 7 bases and J 2 bases; nucleotides not matched to a gene: 6. A TCRbeta library incorporating unique molecular identifiers was prepared. TCRdb reprocessed the PCR reads with MiXCR, giving one entry per CDR3 protein. Among about 690,000 distinct CDR3 sequences listed, over 15% were seen once. The chain links TRBV12-3 or TRBV12-4 to TRBJ2-3, with TRBD2 matching 10 bases. The clonotype comes from a human donor who donated a stem cell graft to a child with acute myeloid leukemia. The sample consisted of PBMCs from the stem cell graft donor, taken from the stem cell graft. The CDR3 DNA is TGTGCCAGCAAGCGGGGGGGCCTCCTCACAGATACGCAGTATTTT. It is translated as CASKRGGLLTDTQYF.